The 21 T cell receptor beta chains below all came from one sample that was sequenced in a study of T cell clonality in common variable immunodeficiency. Study observations and caveats: Fewer deletions and N-nucleotide insertions were reportedly seen in common variable immunodeficiency TCR beta sequences.

Here immunoSEQ multiplex PCR was the method, and the copy in TCRdb shows in-frame clones only, minus some. The sample yields 30,000 to 40,000 clones, without any singletons. For these receptors, no antigen is known. Material for sequencing was peripheral blood mononuclear cells. The source of these receptors is a human donor with common variable immunodeficiency.

As concerns this clone: The sequenced fragment ends 3 residues before the CDR3 boundary, so the rest is inferred from the germline J gene. V usage is TRBV23-1 and J usage is TRBJ2-6; D is possibly TRBD1 (6 bases). TRBV23-1 is identified as an open reading frame with a role that is uncertain. The CDR3 extends over 19 amino acids. V was cut by 2 bases and J by 0 bases, with 17 bases left in between. The CDR3 protein is CASSQRCVTGNSGANVLTF. The part of the CDR3 DNA that was read is TGCGCCAGCAGTCAAAGGTGCGTGACAGGTAACTCTGGGGCCAACGTC.

In this sample, this clone turned up many times. CDR3 sequence reads: CAVQYRVGGQETQYF. CDR3 DNA, as far as it was read: TGTGCCGTCCAATACAGGGTCGGGGGGCAAGAGACC. The V and J genes are TRBV12-3 or TRBV12-4 and TRBJ2-5; TRBD2 might be the D (7 bases). The CDR3 is cut off 3 residues early in the read; its end comes from the germline J gene. With 11 bases removed from V and 2 bases from J, the gap between germline ends came to 21 bases. This CDR3 is built from 15 residues.

In its sample, this clone was seen a few times. The sequenced fragment ends 3 residues before the CDR3 boundary, so the rest is inferred from the germline J gene. The chain carries TRBV7-8 and TRBJ2-7; 15 bases are a match to TRBD2. The V gene end was trimmed by 4 bases and the J gene end by 5 bases; junction bases not matched to a gene: 6. There are 16 residues in the CDR3. CDR1 and CDR2 (germline): SGHVS, FQNEAQ. CDR3: CASSSWTSGRAHEQYF. The covered CDR3 bases are TGTGCCAGCAGCTCCTGGACTAGCGGGAGGGCCCACGAG. The full variable domain, completed using reference TRBV7-8 and TRBJ2-7, is GAGVSQSPRYKVAKRGQDVALRCDPISGHVSLFWYQQALGQGPEFLTYFQNEAQLDKSGLPSDRFFAERPEGSVSTLKIQRTQQEDSAVYLCASSSWTSGRAHEQYFGPGTRLTVT.

As concerns this clone: The sequence runs out 3 residues before the end of the CDR3; the remainder is reconstructed from the germline J gene. The J gene is TRBJ1-6, the V gene TRBV2; D might be TRBD1 (5 bases). Germline CDR1 is SNHLY and CDR2 is FYNNEI. Trimming took 6 bases from V and 0 from J, leaving 9 bases between them. The CDR3 sequence is 15 residues long. CDR3: CASRGASSYNSPLHF. CDR3 DNA, as far as it was read: TGTGCCAGCAGAGGGGCAAGCTCCTATAATTCACCC.

There are a few counts of this clone. Sequencing ends 3 residues short of the CDR3 end; the germline J gene provides the rest. The chain is built from TRBV7-9 and TRBJ2-1, with D possibly TRBD1 on 6 matching bases. The CDR3 runs to 14 residues. V was clipped by 5 bases and J by 3 bases, with 11 bases between them. Per germline, CDR1 SEHNR and CDR2 FQNEAQ (reference sequence). CDR3 residues: CASSPQGRYNEQFF. The sequenced part of the CDR3 DNA is TGTGCCAGCAGCCCACAGGGCCGCTACAATGAG. Variable domain in full (rest from reference TRBV7-9 and TRBJ2-1): DTGVSQNPRHKITKRGQNVTFRCDPISEHNRLYWYRQTLGQGPEFLTYFQNEAQLEKSRLLSDRFSAERPKGSFSTLEIQRTEQGDSAMYLCASSPQGRYNEQFFGPGTRLTVL.

Ten or more counts support this clone. The CDR3 end is not reached by the read, which stops 3 residues before it; the germline J gene fills it in. V gene TRBV3-1 (or the pseudogene TRBV3-2) combines with J gene TRBJ2-7; 11 bases agree with TRBD2. The CDR3 loop spans 16 amino acids. The V gene end was trimmed by 3 bases and the J gene end by 0 bases; junction bases not matched to a gene: 4. Germline-derived CDR1 and CDR2 are LGHDT and YNNKEL (reference sequence). The DNA read from the CDR3 is TGTGCCAGCAGCCACCCGACTAGCGGGGTCTCCTACGAG. Amino acids: CASSHPTSGVSYE. The whole CDR3 sequence reads CASSHPTSGVSYEQYF.

This clone is medium-sized in the sample. The read ends 3 residues before the CDR3 terminus; that terminus is restored from the germline J gene. This chain connects TRBV15 to TRBJ2-5; D ambiguous. V shed 3 bases and J shed 3 bases, with 8 bases lying between them. The CDR3 sequence is 13 residues long. Germline V gene lookup returns CDR1 LNHNV and CDR2 YYDKDF (reference sequence). CDR3 residues: CATSRSPEETQYF. CDR3 DNA (partial): TGTGCCACCAGCAGGTCCCCAGAAGAGACC.

This clone was observed a few times. The CDR3 is cut off 3 residues early in the read; its end comes from the germline J gene. The chain carries TRBV7-6 and TRBJ2-1; no reliable D call. This CDR3 is built from 15 residues. Germline V gene data show CDR1 as SGHVS and CDR2 as FNYEAQ. Trimming shortened V by 5 bases and J by 7 bases, and 18 bases separated the two germline ends. CDR3 sequence: CASSPQVGPSNEQFF. Partial CDR3 DNA: TGTGCCAGCAGCCCCCAGGTCGGTCCCTCGAATGAG.

Comment on this clone: The CDR3 end lies 3 residues beyond the end of the read and is filled in from the germline J gene. J is TRBJ2-5 and V is TRBV7-4; 7 bases map to TRBD2. The CDR3 length is 13 residues. The germline V gene encodes CDR1 SGHVT and CDR2 SQSDAQ. V dropped 2 bases and J dropped 5; count of bases not matched to a gene: 2. The covered CDR3 bases are TGTGCCAGCAGCTTATCAGCGGGGGAGACC. It encodes CASSLSAGET. The entire CDR3 protein reads CASSLSAGETQYF.

This clone was recorded many times. The read ends 3 residues before the CDR3 terminus; that terminus is restored from the germline J gene. V and J are TRBV19 and TRBJ2-3; 8 nucleotides align to TRBD1. V gave up 4 bases and J gave up 5 bases; unmatched junction bases: 8. The length of the CDR3 is 15 residues. Germline-derived CDR1 and CDR2 are LNHDA and SQIVND (reference sequence). The DNA read from the CDR3 is TGTGCCAGTAGTAGCCGCGCAGGGGGCCTAGATACG. It codes for CASSSRAGGLDT. The full-length CDR3 reads as CASSSRAGGLDTQYF.

With respect to this clone: The read terminates 3 residues before the CDR3 end, so the remaining end is supplied by the germline J gene. V and J are TRBV6-1 and TRBJ2-1, with D unresolved. The V gene's germline CDR1 is MNHNS and CDR2 SASEGT. The CDR3 contains 14 residues. V was pared by 3 bases and J by 7 bases, with 13 bases between. CDR3 DNA (partial): TGTGCCAGCAGTGACCCTAGGTTGGTAAATGAG. It translates to CASSDPRLVNE. The full CDR3 protein reads CASSDPRLVNEQFF.

This clone was seen at least ten times. The CDR3 extends 3 residues past the end of the read, so its final part is completed from the germline J gene. This chain connects TRBV20-1 to TRBJ2-7; 8 positions match TRBD1. The germline gives CDR1 DFQATT, CDR2 SNEGSKA (reference sequence). The CDR3 contains 14 residues. V lost 1 base and J lost 5; bases outside the gene matches: 7. The covered CDR3 bases are TGCAGTGCTAGAGCCGGACAGGGTTCCCACGAG. Protein sequence: CSARAGQGSHE. The entire CDR3 protein is CSARAGQGSHEQYF.

This clone was seen ten or more times. Coverage ceases 3 residues before the CDR3 finishes, and the germline J gene fills in the end. The chain is built from TRBV7-3 and TRBJ2-3; D is perhaps TRBD2 (5 bases). The germline CDR1 and CDR2 sequences are SGHTA and FQGTGA. V was shortened by 2 bases and J by 2 bases, with 8 bases between the two germline ends. The CDR3 sequence is 14 residues long. The sequenced part of the CDR3 DNA is TGTGCCAGCAGCTTAGCGGGCTACACAGATACG. Its protein product is CASSLAGYTDT. The entire CDR3 protein is CASSLAGYTDTQYF. The whole variable domain, filled in from reference TRBV7-3 and TRBJ2-3, reads GAGVSQTPSNKVTEKGKYVELRCDPISGHTALYWYRQSLGQGPEFLIYFQGTGAADDSGLPNDRFFAVRPEGSVSTLKIQRTERGDSAVYLCASSLAGYTDTQYFGPGTRLTVL.

This clone has a handful of counts. The CDR3 is cut off 3 residues early in the read; its end comes from the germline J gene. The chain joins TRBV19 to TRBJ2-6, with 7 bases matching TRBD1. The ends lost 4 bases at V and 4 bases at J; junction bases unmatched: 7. CDR1 is LNHDA, CDR2 SQIVND, per germline (reference sequence). The CDR3 contains 16 residues. The part of the CDR3 DNA that was read is TGTGCCAGTAGTAGAAAGGGGGCACCGGGGGCCAACGTC. This sequence encodes CASSRKGAPGANV. The complete CDR3 sequence is CASSRKGAPGANVLTF. The full variable domain, with the rest looked up from reference TRBV19 and TRBJ2-6, is DGGITQSPKYLFRKEGQNVTLSCEQNLNHDAMYWYRQDPGQGLRLIYYSQIVNDFQKGDIAEGYSVSREKKESFPLTVTSAQKNPTAFYLCASSRKGAPGANVLTFGAGSRLTVL.

Concerning this clone itself: The CDR3 goes on 3 residues after the read ends, and that part is filled in from the germline J gene. The chain carries TRBV7-2 and TRBJ2-7; TRBD2 aligns across 7 bases. From germline, CDR1 is SGHTA and CDR2 FQGNSA. This CDR3 is built from 15 residues. The V gene end was trimmed by 1 base and the J gene end by 3 bases; junction bases not matched to a gene: 6. The CDR3 DNA, read in part, is TGTGCCAGCAGCTTAGTTCGGACTAGGGGCTACGAG. Residues: CASSLVRTRGYE. The whole CDR3 protein reads CASSLVRTRGYEQYF. Full variable domain (rest looked up from reference TRBV7-2 and TRBJ2-7): GAGVSQSPSNKVTEKGKDVELRCDPISGHTALYWYRQSLGQGLEFLIYFQGNSAPDKSGLPSDRFSAERTGGSVSTLTIQRTQQEDSAVYLCASSLVRTRGYEQYFGPGTRLTVT.

This clone was recorded many times. The missing CDR3 end, 3 residues past where the read stops, is filled in from the germline J gene. The V call is TRBV27, the J call TRBJ2-5, with D tentatively TRBD1 (6 bases). Germline V gives CDR1 MNHEY, CDR2 SMNVEV (reference sequence). The CDR3 runs 13 residues. V was shortened by 3 bases and J by 5 bases, with 10 bases between the two germline ends. The CDR3 loop reads CASSFQGTETQYF. CDR3 DNA, as far as it was read: TGTGCCAGCAGTTTCCAGGGGACGGAGACC.

This clone has a handful of counts. Coverage ceases 3 residues before the CDR3 finishes, and the germline J gene fills in the end. V is TRBV5-5 and J is TRBJ2-7; 10 bases align to TRBD1. V lost 4 bases to trimming and J lost 3 bases; unmatched junction nucleotides: 4. CDR1 is SGHKS and CDR2 is YYEKEE in the germline V gene (reference sequence). The CDR3 extends over 14 amino acids. CDR3 loop: CASSPGQGVYEQYF. The CDR3 DNA, read in part, is TGTGCCAGCAGCCCCGGACAGGGGGTCTACGAG. Looking up the rest from reference TRBV5-5 and TRBJ2-7 gives the full variable domain: DAGVTQSPTHLIKTRGQQVTLRCSPISGHKSVSWYQQVLGQGPQFIFQYYEKEERGRGNFPDRFSARQFPNYSSELNVNALLLGDSALYLCASSPGQGVYEQYFGPGTRLTVT.

The sequenced CDR3 bases are TGTGCCAGCAGCTTAGAGAGGACTAGTGCAGATACG. This sequence encodes CASSLERTSADT. Given in full, the CDR3 is CASSLERTSADTQYF. The chain links TRBV13 to TRBJ2-3, with 7 bases matching TRBD2. The CDR3 goes on 3 residues after the read ends, and that part is filled in from the germline J gene. Trimming cost V 1 base and J 4 bases; bases outside gene matches: 5. This CDR3 spans 15 amino acids. Looked up from germline, CDR1 is PRHDT and CDR2 is FYEKMQ (reference sequence).

This clone rates as medium-sized. The read ends 3 residues shy of where the CDR3 ends; the end is completed using the germline J gene. This sequence joins TRBV27 and TRBJ2-3; TRBD2 agrees at 8 bases. Unmatched junction bases numbered 2, after V lost 5 bases and J lost 4 bases. Per the germline V gene, CDR1 is MNHEY and CDR2 is SMNVEV (reference sequence). This CDR3 contains 13 residues. The part of the CDR3 DNA that was read is TGTGCCAGCAGTAGCGGGAGCGCAGATACG. Its protein is CASSSGSADT. In full, the CDR3 is CASSSGSADTQYF.

The table lists this clone with many counts. The missing CDR3 end, 3 residues past where the read stops, is filled in from the germline J gene. The chain links TRBV27 to TRBJ1-2; 7 bases agree with TRBD1. CDR3 length: 16 residues. V trimming: 4 bases; J trimming: 1 base; junction bases outside the gene matches: 9. CDR1 and CDR2 from the germline V gene are MNHEY and SMNVEV (reference sequence). The CDR3 spells CASSSLPGTVNYGYTF. The sequenced CDR3 bases are TGTGCCAGCAGTTCCCTCCCTGGGACAGTTAACTATGGC.

This clone appeared a few times. Sequence at one end of the junction differs from germline and may be a read error. The read halts 3 residues ahead of the CDR3 end, with the missing end drawn from the germline J gene. The chain joins TRBV7-9 to TRBJ1-5; D is unresolved. This CDR3 has 13 amino acids. Germline V gene lookup returns CDR1 SEHNR and CDR2 FQNEAQ (reference sequence). CDR3 DNA, as far as it was read: TGTTCCAGCAGCTTTGACGGGGATCAGCCC. Amino acid sequence: CSSSFDGDQP. In full, the CDR3 reads CSSSFDGDQPQHF.